Included here is one TCR beta chain sequence, with context. The library targeted TCRbeta and was prepared with unique molecular identifiers. TCRdb fed the PCR reads into MiXCR, producing one record per CDR3 protein. The sample shows about 690,000 distinct CDR3 sequences, approximately 15% of them seen only once. The CDR3 runs to 14 residues. V lost 6 bases and J 2 bases, leaving 13 bases between the germline ends. The germline CDR1 and CDR2 sequences are SGHRS and YFSETQ. The source of the sample is a study of T-cell reconstitution after alpha-beta-depleted transplantation in children. The clonotype comes from a human donor who donated a stem cell graft to a child with acute myeloid leukemia. The source was PBMCs from the stem cell graft donor, collected from the stem cell graft. The rearrangement uses TRBV5-1 and TRBJ2-3, with D possibly matching TRBD1 (5 bases). CDR3 nucleotide sequence: TGCGCCAGCACCTGGGGCACAGCCACAGATACGCAGTATTTT. It codes for CASTWGTATDTQYF.